The source of this T cell receptor beta chain is a study of OX40 agonist ivuxolimab in advanced cancers. Overall study context: While on treatment, patients had intravenous ivuxolimab at 0.01 to 10 mg/kg every 2 weeks. The group had a mean age of about 65 years, ranged from roughly 23 to 90, and was 82.7% male.

V lost 3 bases, J lost 3 bases, and 14 bases lay in between. The CDR3 is 15 amino acids. Germline CDR1 MNHEY, CDR2 SMNVEV (reference sequence). Concerning this clone: Its antigen is still unknown.

Measured with immunoSEQ multiplex PCR; TCRdb has only the in-frame clones, and not every one. The data show fewer than 85,000 clones, roughly 80% seen once. Study conclusions and caveats: It was not determined which antigens were specifically recognized by the peripheral T cells that had undergone clonal expansion. Relative to CD4+, CD8+ T cells held more expanded clones on average.

This rearrangement joins TRBV27 to TRBJ1-1, with D tentatively TRBD1 (6 bases). The receptor was derived from an adult with an advanced solid tumor such as melanoma, head and neck, liver or kidney cancer. The material was CD4+ or CD8+ T cells sorted from blood, obtained in a trial of the OX40 agonist ivuxolimab. The CDR3 region has the DNA TGTGCCAGCAGTTTGGGGACACCCTATTACACTGAAGCTTTCTTT. Residues: CASSLGTPYYTEAFF.